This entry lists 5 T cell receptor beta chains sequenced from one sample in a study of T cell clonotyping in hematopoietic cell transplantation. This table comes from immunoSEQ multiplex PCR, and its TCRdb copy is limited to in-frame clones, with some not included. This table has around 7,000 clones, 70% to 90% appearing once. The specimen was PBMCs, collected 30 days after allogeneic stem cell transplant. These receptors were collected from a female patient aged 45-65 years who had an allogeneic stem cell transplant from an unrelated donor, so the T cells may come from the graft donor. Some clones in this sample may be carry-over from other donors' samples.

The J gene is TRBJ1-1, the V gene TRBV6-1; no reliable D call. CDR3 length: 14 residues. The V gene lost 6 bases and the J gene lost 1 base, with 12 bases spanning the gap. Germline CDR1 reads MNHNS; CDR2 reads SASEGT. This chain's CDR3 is CASSPGGPNTEAFF. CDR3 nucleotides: TGTGCCAGCAGCCCCGGCGGGCCGAACACTGAAGCTTTCTTT.

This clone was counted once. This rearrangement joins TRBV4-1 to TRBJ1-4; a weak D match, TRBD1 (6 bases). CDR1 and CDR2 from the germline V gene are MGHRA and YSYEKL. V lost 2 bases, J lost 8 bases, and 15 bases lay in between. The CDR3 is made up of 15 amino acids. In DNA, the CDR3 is TGCGCCAGCAGCCAACCCGGACTGACAGGCGAAAAACTGTTTTTT. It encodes CASSQPGLTGEKLFF.

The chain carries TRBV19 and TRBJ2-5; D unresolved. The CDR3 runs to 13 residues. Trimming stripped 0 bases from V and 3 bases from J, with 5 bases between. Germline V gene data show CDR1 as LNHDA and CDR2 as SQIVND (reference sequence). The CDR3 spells CASSIDGEETQYF. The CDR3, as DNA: TGTGCCAGTAGTATAGACGGCGAAGAGACCCAGTACTTC. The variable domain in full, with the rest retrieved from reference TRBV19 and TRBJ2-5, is DGGITQSPKYLFRKEGQNVTLSCEQNLNHDAMYWYRQDPGQGLRLIYYSQIVNDFQKGDIAEGYSVSREKKESFPLTVTSAQKNPTAFYLCASSIDGEETQYFGPGTRLLVL.

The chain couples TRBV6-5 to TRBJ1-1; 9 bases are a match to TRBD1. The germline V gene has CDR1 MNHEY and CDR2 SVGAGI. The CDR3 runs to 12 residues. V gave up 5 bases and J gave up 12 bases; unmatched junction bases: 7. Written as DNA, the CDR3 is TGTGCCAGCAGTCCGCCCGACAGGGGGACTTTCTTT. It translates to CASSPPDRGTFF.

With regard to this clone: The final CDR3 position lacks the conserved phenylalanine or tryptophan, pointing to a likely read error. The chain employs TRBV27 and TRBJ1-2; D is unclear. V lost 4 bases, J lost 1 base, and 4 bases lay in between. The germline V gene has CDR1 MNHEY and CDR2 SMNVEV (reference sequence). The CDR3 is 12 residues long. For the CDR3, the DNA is TGTGCCAGCAGTTCCTATAACTATGGCTACACCTCC. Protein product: CASSSYNYGYTS.